This is a list of T cell receptor beta chains from one sample in a study of identical twins. TCRdb called the 5' RACE reads again in MiXCR, with one record for every CDR3 protein. Of about 470,000 distinct CDR3 sequences in the sample, 20% to 25% were seen once. The data were also submitted as part of a second study, on T cells expressing NK-cell markers.

The specimen sequenced was CD4+ T cells sorted from blood. The receptors originated from a woman aged 18-29 years in good health. Both conserved end residues are part of each CDR3. D genes are given only for firm matches.

d_call	j_call	v_call	cdr3_aa
NA	TRBJ2-7	TRBV6-5	CASSYSGTLTYEQYF
NA	TRBJ1-6	TRBV25-1	CASSLQSLLDSPLHF
NA	TRBJ2-1	TRBV24-1	CATQGSLGEQFF
NA	TRBJ2-2	TRBV9	CASSQGSSGELFF
NA	TRBJ1-1	TRBV5-1	CASSTTRTAKGAFF
NA	TRBJ2-5	TRBV6-2/TRBV6-3	CASTPRQVQETQYF
NA	TRBJ2-7	TRBV6-5	CASSLVGGPHEQYF
NA	TRBJ1-5	TRBV2	CASRAGDHSNQPQHF
NA	TRBJ2-1	TRBV5-1	CASSFGGTVNNEQFF
NA	TRBJ2-7	TRBV7-2	CASSSGGGRVPEQYF
TRBD2	TRBJ2-1	TRBV5-1	CASSWRGGLRNEQFF
NA	TRBJ2-3	TRBV21-1	CASSRGLAGYEVGRTDTQYF
TRBD2	TRBJ2-1	TRBV7-3	CASSHRPGGNEQFF
NA	TRBJ2-1	TRBV7-2	CASSGSGAQFF
NA	TRBJ2-3	TRBV6-5	CASSWLGESSTDTQYF
TRBD2	TRBJ2-7	TRBV12-3/TRBV12-4	CASSFHSGEQYF
NA	TRBJ1-1	TRBV12-3/TRBV12-4	CASSFLVGTEAFF
NA	TRBJ2-3	TRBV7-2	CASSLALVGDTQYF
TRBD2	TRBJ2-2	TRBV20-1	CSARALAGGHTGELFF
TRBD1	TRBJ1-2	TRBV12-3/TRBV12-4	CASSLGQTDYGYTF
NA	TRBJ1-1	TRBV29-1	CSVSRRYTEAFF
TRBD1	TRBJ1-1	TRBV3-1	CASSQPGGHTEAFF
TRBD2	TRBJ2-1	TRBV5-1	CASSHPSGGNNEQFF
NA	TRBJ1-1	TRBV7-9	CASTEVRGAFF
TRBD2	TRBJ2-7	TRBV7-9	CASSLNGLAGEQYF
NA	TRBJ1-2	TRBV20-1	CSARDDRNYGYTF
NA	TRBJ1-1	TRBV18	CASSPGGLMEAFF
NA	TRBJ2-1	TRBV21-1	CASSKRGALSSYNEQFF
TRBD1	TRBJ1-2	TRBV20-1	CSAVGTGGSLNYGYTF
NA	TRBJ2-5	TRBV20-1	CSARRTSSAGTQYF
NA	TRBJ2-7	TRBV18	CASSPRGSYEQYF
NA	TRBJ2-2	TRBV6-6	CASSYGDGELFF
NA	TRBJ1-1	TRBV6-6	CALKAGGTEAFF
NA	TRBJ1-2	TRBV7-9	CASSAMGLRDYGYTF
NA	TRBJ1-1	TRBV10-3	CAISESGGMNTEAFF
NA	TRBJ2-1	TRBV5-6	CASSFTGTNYNEQFF
NA	TRBJ1-5	TRBV29-1	CSAVRGEVKHF
TRBD2	TRBJ2-1	TRBV5-1	CASSSRGANYNEQFF
NA	TRBJ1-1	TRBV7-9	CASSSQINTEAFF
TRBD2	TRBJ2-1	TRBV7-3	CASSKTLAGGRHEQFF
NA	TRBJ2-1	TRBV12-3/TRBV12-4	CASKAGPEQFF
NA	TRBJ1-4	TRBV12-3/TRBV12-4	CASSFLGSEKLFF
NA	TRBJ2-7	TRBV7-2	CASSLKRAGPYEQYF
TRBD2	TRBJ2-3	TRBV24-1	CATSDGHLAGDSTDTQYF
TRBD1	TRBJ2-3	TRBV5-1	CASSTGTGSLTDTQYF
NA	TRBJ2-1	TRBV29-1	CSVERLASYNEQFF
NA	TRBJ2-1	TRBV3-1	CASSQISGVSYNEQFF
NA	TRBJ2-5	TRBV2	CASNPTGETQYF
NA	TRBJ2-5	TRBV28	CASSRRLATQYF
NA	TRBJ2-5	TRBV6-2/TRBV6-3	CASNIRGGETQYF
NA	TRBJ1-4	TRBV9	CASSVGGTNEKLFF
NA	TRBJ2-7	TRBV12-3/TRBV12-4	CASSTTTGPYEQYF
NA	TRBJ2-2	TRBV10-2	CASTLEGTGGELFF
NA	TRBJ2-4	TRBV5-6	CASSLNPENIQYF
TRBD2	TRBJ2-7	TRBV7-7	CASSLALAAEQYF
NA	TRBJ2-7	TRBV7-2	CASRQGVSRYEQYF
TRBD2	TRBJ2-1	TRBV12-3/TRBV12-4	CASSLGRGYNEQFF
NA	TRBJ2-5	TRBV20-1	CSARVPAQETQYF
TRBD2	TRBJ2-1	TRBV20-1	CSARGRAGSFYNEQFF